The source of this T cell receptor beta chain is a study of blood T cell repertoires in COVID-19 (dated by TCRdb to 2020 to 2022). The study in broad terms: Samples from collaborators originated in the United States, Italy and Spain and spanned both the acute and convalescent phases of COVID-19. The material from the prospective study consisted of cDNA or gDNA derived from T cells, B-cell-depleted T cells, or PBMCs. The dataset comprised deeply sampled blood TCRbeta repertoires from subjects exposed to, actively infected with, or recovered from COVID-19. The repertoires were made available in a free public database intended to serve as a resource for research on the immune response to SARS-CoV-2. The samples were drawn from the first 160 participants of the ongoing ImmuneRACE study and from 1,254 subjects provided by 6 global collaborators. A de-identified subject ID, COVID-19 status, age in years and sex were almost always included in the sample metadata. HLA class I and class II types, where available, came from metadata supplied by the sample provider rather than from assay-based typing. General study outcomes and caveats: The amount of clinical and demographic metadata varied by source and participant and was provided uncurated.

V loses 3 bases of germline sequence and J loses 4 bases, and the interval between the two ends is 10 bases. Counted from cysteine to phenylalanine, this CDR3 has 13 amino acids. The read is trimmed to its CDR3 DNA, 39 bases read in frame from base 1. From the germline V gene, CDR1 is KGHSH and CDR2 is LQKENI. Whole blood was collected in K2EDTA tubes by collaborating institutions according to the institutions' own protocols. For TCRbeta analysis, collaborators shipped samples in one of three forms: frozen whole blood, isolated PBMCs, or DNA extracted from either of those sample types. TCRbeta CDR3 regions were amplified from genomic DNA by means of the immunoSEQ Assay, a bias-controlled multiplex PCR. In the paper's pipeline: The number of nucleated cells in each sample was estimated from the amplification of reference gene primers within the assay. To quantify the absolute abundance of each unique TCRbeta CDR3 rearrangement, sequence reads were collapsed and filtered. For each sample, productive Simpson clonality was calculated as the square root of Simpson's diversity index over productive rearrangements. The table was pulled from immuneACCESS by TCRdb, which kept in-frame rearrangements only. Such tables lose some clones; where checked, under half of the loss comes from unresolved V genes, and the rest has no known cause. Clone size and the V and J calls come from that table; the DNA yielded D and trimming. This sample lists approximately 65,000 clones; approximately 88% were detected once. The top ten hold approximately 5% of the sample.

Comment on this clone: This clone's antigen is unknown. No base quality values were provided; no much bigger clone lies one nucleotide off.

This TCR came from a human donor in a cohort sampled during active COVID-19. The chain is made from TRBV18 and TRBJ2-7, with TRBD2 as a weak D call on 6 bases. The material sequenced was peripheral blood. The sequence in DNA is TGTGCCAGCTCACCGGGACTGACGTACGAGCAGTACTTC. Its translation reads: CASSPGLTYEQYF.